This T cell receptor (beta chain) came from a study of Graves' ophthalmopathy and Graves' hyperthyroidism. CDR1 and CDR2 (germline): KGHDR, SFDVKD. The V and J ends lost 9 bases and 1 base respectively, with 17 bases between them. The CDR3 is made up of 15 amino acids. Scientists amplified the TCR beta CDR3 regions from RNA transcripts. HTBI primers primed a first-round RT-PCR, and a second-round multiplex PCR followed. TCRdb recomputed calls from the multiplex PCR reads with MiXCR, one row per CDR3 protein. The sample has 200,000 to 300,000 distinct CDR3 sequences; around 50% are singletons. The sequence was collected from an adult man with Graves' ophthalmopathy. The V and J genes are TRBV24-1 and TRBJ2-5; a weak D match, TRBD1 (6 bases). Sequencing was done on a sample of peripheral blood. For the CDR3, the DNA is TGTGCCACCTCCCCTGGATCCAGGGGCCAAGAGACCCAGTACTTC. It encodes CATSPGSRGQETQYF.